The 3 T cell receptor beta chains in this list originate from one sample, sequenced in a study of beta chain features in type 1 diabetes. Findings of the study overall: Researchers report that Type 1 diabetes patients had moderately but significantly shorter TCRB CDR3s across all four CD4+ subsets.

What was sequenced were expressed TCRB transcripts, since all of the isolated RNA had been reverse transcribed. TCRdb keeps only in-frame clones here, not all; method: immunoSEQ multiplex PCR. The sample carries roughly 340,000 clones, less than 15% recorded once. For these receptors, no antigen is known. Material: naive CD4+ T cells from blood. These receptors were collected from a woman in her late teens or twenties with type 1 diabetes.

Only a few counts were recorded for this clone. The chain joins TRBV7-3 to TRBJ2-7; 8 nucleotides match TRBD2. V shed 0 bases, J shed 2 bases, and the junction held 0 bases outside the gene matches. The germline CDR1 and CDR2 sequences are SGHTA and FQGTGA. The CDR3 contains 14 residues. The DNA for the CDR3 is TGTGCCAGCAGCTTAACTAGCGGGACCTACGAGCAGTACTTC. Translating it yields CASSLTSGTYEQYF. The full variable domain, its missing parts supplied by reference TRBV7-3 and TRBJ2-7, is GAGVSQTPSNKVTEKGKYVELRCDPISGHTALYWYRQSLGQGPEFLIYFQGTGAADDSGLPNDRFFAVRPEGSVSTLKIQRTERGDSAVYLCASSLTSGTYEQYFGPGTRLTVT.

The chain employs TRBV9 and TRBJ2-3; 10 bases are a match to TRBD2. V shed 4 bases and J 4 bases; nucleotides not matched to a gene: 3. Germline CDR1 and CDR2: SGDLS and YYNGEE. CDR3 length: 14 amino acids. CDR3 sequence reads: CASSPSGSSDTQYF. The CDR3 DNA is TGTGCCAGCAGCCCTAGCGGGAGCTCAGATACGCAGTATTTT.

A few counts support this clone. The V and J genes are TRBV9 and TRBJ2-3, with a tentative D call TRBD1 (6 bases). V lost 0 bases to trimming and J lost 1 base, with 12 bases between them. This CDR3 has 16 amino acids. CDR1 SGDLS and CDR2 YYNGEE come from the germline V gene. CDR3 region: CASSVVGDTGTDTQYF. The CDR3 nucleotides are TGTGCCAGCAGCGTAGTAGGGGACACCGGCACAGATACGCAGTATTTT.